Each of the 21 T cell receptor beta chains below was sequenced from the same sample in a study of shared clonotypes between healthy human individuals. The assay was immunoSEQ multiplex PCR, and TCRdb's table has in-frame clones only and misses some. The table lists around 2,000,000 clones, roughly 96% of them singletons, with roughly 0.13% in the top ten. Input material: naive CD4+ T cells sorted from blood. As for subset: CD45RA+ positively selected. Receptors originate from a man aged 18 to 29 in good health.

The genes are TRBV5-1 and TRBJ2-2; no clear D gene. Germline V CDR1 and CDR2: SGHRS, YFSETQ. The V end lost 1 base, the J end lost 5 bases, and 6 bases lay between the germline ends. The CDR3 has 13 residues. The CDR3 sequence is CASSLILTGELFF. The CDR3 region has the DNA TGCGCCAGCAGCTTGATACTAACCGGGGAGCTGTTTTTT.

The rearrangement joins TRBV6-6 to TRBJ2-1; the D is unclear. V lost 5 bases to trimming and J lost 7 bases, with 9 bases between them. Germline CDR1 reads MNHNY; CDR2 reads SVGAGI (reference sequence). The length of the CDR3 is 12 residues. The CDR3 nucleotides are TGTGCCAGCAGTAACCGATTTAATGAGCAGTTCTTC. Its translation: CASSNRFNEQFF.

This clone is a singleton in its sample. This chain's CDR3 is CASSVEGSKAPFF. CDR3 coding DNA: TGTGCCAGCAGCGTAGAGGGGAGTAAGGCCCCGTTCTTC. The V call is TRBV9, the J call TRBJ2-1; D is possibly TRBD1 or TRBD2 (5 bases each). Germline loops: CDR1 SGDLS, CDR2 YYNGEE. V lost 0 bases, J lost 15 bases, and 16 bases lay in between. The CDR3 is 13 amino acids.

The V gene is TRBV10-3, the J gene TRBJ2-1; 16 bases match TRBD2. The CDR3 loop spans 16 amino acids. CDR1 is ENHRY and CDR2 is SYGVKD in the germline V gene. V lost 10 bases to trimming and J lost 6 bases; unmatched junction nucleotides: 9. CDR3 region: CATNPGLAGGLNEQFF. DNA for the CDR3: TGTGCCACGAACCCGGGACTAGCGGGAGGGCTCAATGAGCAGTTCTTC.

The rearrangement joins TRBV30 to TRBJ1-4, with unresolved D. Trimming removed 2 bases at V and 7 bases at J, with 8 bases between. From germline, CDR1 is GTSNPN and CDR2 SVGIG (reference sequence). The CDR3 is 12 residues long. In DNA, the CDR3 is TGTGCCTGGAGTTCCTCTGGTGAAAAACTGTTTTTT. Its protein is CAWSSSGEKLFF.

V is TRBV4-2 and J is TRBJ2-2, with TRBD1 matching over 7 bases. The CDR3 length is 15 residues. The V gene end was trimmed by 4 bases and the J gene end by 5 bases; junction bases not matched to a gene: 7. Germline V gene sequence: CDR1 LGHNA, CDR2 YNFKEQ. The CDR3 region is CASSLLDRRTGELFF. CDR3 DNA sequence: TGTGCCAGCAGCCTCCTGGACAGGAGGACCGGGGAGCTGTTTTTT.

Note on this clone: In the same sample, other DNA sequences code for this CDR3. The genes are TRBV20-1 and TRBJ1-2; TRBD1 might be the D (5 bases). Deletions cut 3 bases from V and 8 bases from J, with 7 bases between. This CDR3 comprises 10 residues. Germline CDR1 and CDR2: DFQATT and SNEGSKA (reference sequence). The CDR3 DNA sequence: TGCAGTGCTAGTAGGGGAGGCTACACCTTC. This gives the protein CSASRGGYTF.

This clone was detected only once. The rearrangement uses TRBV5-1 and TRBJ2-7; 14 nucleotides match TRBD2. V lost 2 bases to trimming and J lost 7 bases; unmatched junction nucleotides: 5. The CDR3 length is 15 residues. Looked up from germline, CDR1 is SGHRS and CDR2 is YFSETQ. CDR3 nucleotide sequence: TGCGCCAGCAGCTTAGGACTAGCGGGAGGTCGGGAGCAGTACTTC. This sequence encodes CASSLGLAGGREQYF. Full variable domain (rest looked up from reference TRBV5-1 and TRBJ2-7): KAGVTQTPRYLIKTRGQQVTLSCSPISGHRSVSWYQQTPGQGLQFLFEYFSETQRNKGNFPGRFSGRQFSNSRSEMNVSTLELGDSALYLCASSLGLAGGREQYFGPGTRLTVT.

The chain combines TRBV7-6 with TRBJ2-7; D is unclear. CDR3 length equals 12 residues. The germline gives CDR1 SGHVS, CDR2 FNYEAQ. V lost 5 bases, J lost 3 bases, and 8 bases lay in between. This CDR3 reads CASSLDHYEQYF. The CDR3 DNA reads TGTGCCAGCAGCCTGGACCACTACGAGCAGTACTTC.

This sequence joins TRBV30 and TRBJ2-3; unclear D gene. V was clipped by 5 bases and J by 2 bases, with 11 bases between them. The CDR3 contains 13 residues. From germline, CDR1 is GTSNPN and CDR2 SVGIG (reference sequence). CDR3 amino acids: CAWFPSFTDTQYF. The DNA of the CDR3 is TGTGCCTGGTTCCCGTCTTTCACAGATACGCAGTATTTT.

This clone came up once. V and J are TRBV18 and TRBJ1-1; a weak D match, TRBD1 (5 bases). Germline V gene lookup returns CDR1 KGHSH and CDR2 LQKENI. This CDR3 is 16 amino acids long. Trimming pared 5 bases from V and 3 bases from J, leaving 19 bases between. CDR3 loop: CASSEFSGAGDTEAFF. The CDR3 bases are TGTGCCAGCTCAGAATTCTCCGGGGCCGGGGACACTGAAGCTTTCTTT.

As DNA, the CDR3 is TGTGCCAGCAGCGAAGGTGGGGGACAGGGAGCAGATACGCAGTATTTT. This encodes CASSEGGGQGADTQYF. V is TRBV7-9 and J is TRBJ2-3, with TRBD1 matching over 9 bases. Germline-derived CDR1 and CDR2 are SEHNR and FQNEAQ (reference sequence). CDR3 size: 16 residues. With V trimmed by 5 bases and J by 4 bases, 10 bases remained unmatched.

V gene TRBV5-6 combines with J gene TRBJ2-6; a weak D match, TRBD1 (6 bases). Germline V gene data show CDR1 as SGHDT and CDR2 as YYEEEE. V was pared by 4 bases and J by 3 bases, with 14 bases between. This CDR3 is 16 amino acids long. The CDR3, as DNA: TGTGCCAGCAGCCACCGCAGGGGCGGTGGGGCCAACGTCCTGACTTTC. This gives the protein CASSHRRGGGANVLTF.

The chain recombines TRBV7-9 with TRBJ2-3, with 10 bases lining up with TRBD2. CDR1 is SEHNR and CDR2 is FQNEAQ in the germline V gene (reference sequence). The CDR3 length is 15 residues. The ends lost 2 bases at V and 7 bases at J; junction bases unmatched: 6. CDR3 bases: TGTGCCAGCAGCTTAATAGCGGGAGGCCCTCATACGCAGTATTTT. Protein sequence: CASSLIAGGPHTQYF.

This sequence joins TRBV11-2 and TRBJ2-5, with a weak D call TRBD2 (6 bases). Trimming took 1 base from V and 5 from J, leaving 17 bases between them. Germline CDR1 reads SGHAT; CDR2 reads FQNNGV. The CDR3 runs 16 residues. CDR3 sequence (DNA): TGTGCCAGCAGCTTAGGAGCCGGGAGAGCCCCCGAGACCCAGTACTTC. Translated, it gives CASSLGAGRAPETQYF.

This clone was counted a few times. This chain links TRBV14 with TRBJ2-1, with D unresolved. Per the germline V gene, CDR1 is SGHDN and CDR2 is FVKESK. The CDR3 runs 13 residues. V lost 3 bases and J lost 9, with 12 bases in between. This CDR3 is CASSQSLSSEQFF. DNA for the CDR3: TGTGCCAGCAGCCAGAGTCTAAGTAGTGAGCAGTTCTTC.

The rearrangement links TRBV7-9 to TRBJ2-3, with 10 bases lining up with TRBD2. This CDR3 contains 15 residues. CDR1 is SEHNR, CDR2 FQNEAQ, per germline (reference sequence). The junction had 4 bases not matched to a gene; V was cut back by 4 bases and J by 3 bases. CDR3 residues: CASSSRAGGTDTQYF. The CDR3 DNA follows: TGTGCCAGCAGCTCAAGAGCGGGGGGGACAGATACGCAGTATTTT.

Note on this clone: Germline is not matched at one junction end, which may reflect a read error. Written as DNA, the CDR3 is TGTGCCAGCAGTTACACAGGGACAGACAACACCATGTATTTT. Translated, it gives CASSYTGTDNTMYF. This rearrangement joins TRBV6-5 to TRBJ1-3, with 7 bases matching TRBD1. This CDR3 region has 14 residues. From germline, CDR1 is MNHEY and CDR2 SVGAGI.

The chain recombines TRBV30 with TRBJ1-5; D possibly corresponds to TRBD1 (6 bases). Trimming took 3 bases from V and 6 from J, leaving 21 bases between them. CDR1 is GTSNPN, CDR2 SVGIG, per germline (reference sequence). CDR3 length: 16 amino acids. The CDR3 DNA reads as TGTGCCTGGAGCCGTGGGGGGACTGGGGGGCTTCAGCCCCAGCATTTT. It specifies CAWSRGGTGGLQPQHF.

The chain combines TRBV6-5 with TRBJ1-1; D remains ambiguous. Germline-derived CDR1 and CDR2 are MNHEY and SVGAGI. This CDR3 is built from 15 residues. V shed 0 bases and J shed 7 bases, with 15 bases lying between them. CDR3 sequence: CASSYSIIGKVEAFF. CDR3 nucleotide sequence: TGTGCCAGCAGTTACTCGATAATAGGGAAAGTTGAAGCTTTCTTT.

The rearrangement links TRBV2 to TRBJ2-6; D unresolved. Germline V gives CDR1 SNHLY, CDR2 FYNNEI. Between the trimmed V and J ends, which lost 3 bases and 4 bases, there was a span of 7 bases. The CDR3 extends over 14 amino acids. CDR3: CASSDPEGANVLTF. CDR3 coding DNA: TGTGCCAGCAGTGATCCAGAGGGGGCCAACGTCCTGACTTTC.